The source of this T cell receptor beta chain is a study of blood T cell repertoires in COVID-19. The wider study: PBMCs, B-cell-depleted T cells, or T cells provided the cDNA or gDNA that made up the material.

The protocol was immunoSEQ multiplex PCR, while the TCRdb copy is restricted to in-frame clones and leaves out a portion. The sample shows about 280,000 clones, approximately 86% of them seen only once. Trimming at V came to 9 bases and at J to 3 bases, leaving 7 bases not matched to a gene. Germline V gene data show CDR1 as MDHEN and CDR2 as SYDVKM. CDR3 length equals 13 residues. Recruited during active infection, patients (from Seattle) were subsequently followed longitudinally. V and J are TRBV28 and TRBJ1-2, with 7 bases fitting TRBD1. The sequenced sample consisted of peripheral blood. The TCR sequence derives from a woman aged 70-85 years with COVID-19, enrolled during active disease. CDR3 residues: CASYRGADYGYTF. The CDR3 nucleotides are TGTGCCAGTTACAGGGGTGCGGACTATGGCTACACCTTC.